This TCR beta chain was captured in a study of T cells in Graves' hyperthyroidism and ophthalmopathy. This clonotype was detected ten times or more. Researchers took RNA transcripts and amplified the TCR beta CDR3 regions from them. Researchers ran a first-round RT-PCR on the TCR CDR3 using the HTBI primer set. TCRdb processed the multiplex PCR reads anew with MiXCR; each CDR3 protein has one entry. The table lists some 300,000 distinct CDR3 sequences, about 14% of them singletons. This TCR came from a woman aged 25 to 39 with Graves' hyperthyroidism that later progressed to Graves' ophthalmopathy. Sequencing used blood.

CDR3 coding DNA: TGTGCCAGCAGTTTCGTCAAGGGACAGGGGATCAAACGGTATGGCTACACCTTC. This encodes CASSFVKGQGIKRYGYTF. This chain connects TRBV28 to TRBJ1-2; TRBD1 matches at 10 bases. Germline values: CDR1 MDHEN, CDR2 SYDVKM. The CDR3 consists of 18 residues. Trimming cost V 3 bases and J 5 bases; bases outside gene matches: 15.